The 8 T cell receptor beta chains in this list originate from one sample, sequenced in a study of blood T cell repertoires in COVID-19. Profiling relied on immunoSEQ multiplex PCR, and the TCRdb table lists in-frame clones only, not all of them. The table shows about 400,000 clones, with 85% to 90% occurring only once. The sequenced sample consisted of peripheral blood. These receptors all come from a woman between 25 and 40 years old with acute or convalescent COVID-19.

The chain employs TRBV6-5 and TRBJ2-1; maybe TRBD2 (5 bases). The CDR3 runs to 15 residues. Trimming shortened V by 2 bases and J by 0 bases, and 8 bases separated the two germline ends. Germline CDR1 is MNHEY and CDR2 is SVGAGI. Here the CDR3 reads CASSYRGSSYNEQFF. The DNA of the CDR3 is TGTGCCAGCAGTTACCGAGGGAGCTCCTACAATGAGCAGTTCTTC.

This chain links TRBV7-6 with TRBJ2-7, with 8 bases matching TRBD1. CDR1 SGHVS and CDR2 FNYEAQ come from the germline V gene. This CDR3 contains 17 residues. The J segment lost 2 bases and the V segment lost 2 bases, leaving 11 bases of the junction unmatched. DNA of the CDR3: TGTGCCAGCAGCTTATTTATCCGGGACAGGACCCCCTACGAGCAGTACTTC. Translated: CASSLFIRDRTPYEQYF.

In its sample, this clone was seen once. This chain links TRBV7-3 with TRBJ2-1, with TRBD1 matching 10 bases. After removal of 5 bases from V and 6 bases from J, the junction contained 7 bases not matched to a gene. The CDR3 sequence is 15 residues long. The germline gives CDR1 SGHTA, CDR2 FQGTGA. The CDR3 nucleotides are TGTGCCAGCAGCCCTGGACAGGGGGTATCCAATGAGCAGTTCTTC. Residues: CASSPGQGVSNEQFF.

V is TRBV29-1 and J is TRBJ1-1; no clear D gene. The CDR3 consists of 13 residues. Trimming removed 3 bases at V and 0 bases at J, with 8 bases between. Germline V gives CDR1 SQVTM, CDR2 ANQGSEA. The CDR3 loop reads CSVETRMNTEAFF. The CDR3 DNA sequence: TGCAGCGTTGAGACAAGGATGAACACTGAAGCTTTCTTT.

V gene TRBV4-1 combines with J gene TRBJ1-1, with 9 positions matching TRBD1. In germline, CDR1 is MGHRA, CDR2 YSYEKL. CDR3 size: 14 residues. Unmatched junction bases numbered 4, after V lost 3 bases and J lost 5 bases. Written as DNA, the CDR3 is TGCGCCAGCAGCCACCCGACAGGGGGAACTGAAGCTTTCTTT. It codes for CASSHPTGGTEAFF.

V usage is TRBV5-4 and J usage is TRBJ1-1; no clear D. CDR1 SGHNT and CDR2 YYREEE come from the germline V gene (reference sequence). V lost 2 bases, J lost 1 base, and 6 bases lay in between. The CDR3 contains 13 residues. CDR3 in DNA: TGTGCCAGCAGCTTTTTCCGGAACACTGAAGCTTTCTTT. Protein: CASSFFRNTEAFF.

A word on this clone: Its ends do not fully match the called genes, so a read error is possible. The V call is TRBV3-1 (or the pseudogene TRBV3-2), the J call TRBJ1-6, with a tentative D call TRBD1 (5 bases). Germline values: CDR1 LGHDT, CDR2 YNNKEL (reference sequence). The CDR3 runs 16 residues. CDR3 sequence: CASRQGFQGSNSPLHF. CDR3 bases: TGTGCCAGCAGGCAAGGATTTCAGGGAAGTAATTCACCCCTCCACTTT.

This rearrangement joins TRBV20-1 to TRBJ1-2; a possible D gene is TRBD1 (5 bases). Germline-derived CDR1 and CDR2 are DFQATT and SNEGSKA (reference sequence). The CDR3 consists of 11 residues. V gave up 5 bases and J gave up 4 bases, with 8 bases separating them. CDR3 sequence reads: CSAGRAYGYTF. The DNA of the CDR3 is TGCAGTGCTGGCAGGGCCTATGGCTACACCTTC.